The 5 T cell receptor beta chains presented below share a single source sample, sequenced in a study of blood T cell repertoires in COVID-19. Here immunoSEQ multiplex PCR was the method, and the copy in TCRdb shows in-frame clones only, minus some. Of about 68,000 clones listed, around 87% are singletons. The sequenced material came from peripheral blood. Source of these receptors: a man aged 45-65 years with acute or convalescent COVID-19.

The V call is TRBV5-1, the J call TRBJ1-1; 7 bases line up with TRBD1. Germline CDR1 SGHRS, CDR2 YFSETQ. Germline trimming cut 5 bases from V and 11 bases from J; bases unmatched to any gene: 6. This CDR3 contains 11 residues. CDR3 sequence: CASSSDRKAFF. The CDR3 nucleotides read TGCGCCAGCAGTTCGGACAGGAAGGCTTTCTTT.

V gene TRBV7-9 combines with J gene TRBJ1-4; 8 nucleotides match TRBD1. Per the germline V gene, CDR1 is SEHNR and CDR2 is FQNEAQ (reference sequence). V was clipped by 5 bases and J by 7 bases; unmatched bases: 12. This CDR3 region has 16 residues. This CDR3 reads CASSQIGQGGFEKLFF. For the CDR3, the DNA is TGTGCCAGCAGCCAAATAGGACAGGGCGGTTTTGAAAAACTGTTTTTT.

The chain joins TRBV3-1 (or the pseudogene TRBV3-2) to TRBJ1-2; tentative D call: TRBD1 (6 bases). Germline CDR1 and CDR2: LGHDT and YNNKEL (reference sequence). V lost 2 bases, J lost 8 bases, and 15 bases lay in between. This CDR3 has 14 residues. The CDR3 here is CASSQPQGLRGYTF. The DNA of the CDR3 is TGTGCCAGCAGCCAACCCCAGGGGTTACGGGGCTACACCTTC.

V is TRBV5-5 and J is TRBJ1-1; tentatively, D is TRBD1 (6 bases). CDR1 and CDR2 from the germline V gene are SGHKS and YYEKEE (reference sequence). This CDR3 contains 14 residues. Trimming stripped 0 bases from V and 6 bases from J, with 12 bases between. The CDR3 region has the DNA TGTGCCAGCAGCTTGGGATCAGGGGTCGCTGAAGCTTTCTTT. Translated, it gives CASSLGSGVAEAFF. Full variable domain (remainder filled in from reference TRBV5-5 and TRBJ1-1): DAGVTQSPTHLIKTRGQQVTLRCSPISGHKSVSWYQQVLGQGPQFIFQYYEKEERGRGNFPDRFSARQFPNYSSELNVNALLLGDSALYLCASSLGSGVAEAFFGQGTRLTVV.

The chain carries TRBV9 and TRBJ1-2, with 7 bases identical to TRBD1. In germline, CDR1 is SGDLS, CDR2 YYNGEE. J lost 0 bases, V lost 3 bases, and 5 bases had no gene match. CDR3 length: 15 residues. The CDR3: CASSEGTATNYGYTF. The CDR3 DNA follows: TGTGCCAGCAGCGAGGGGACAGCTACTAACTATGGCTACACCTTC.